Presented here are 30 T cell receptor beta chains from one specimen sequenced in a study of shared clonotypes between healthy human individuals. The data were produced by immunoSEQ multiplex PCR, yet TCRdb's version contains in-frame clones alone and is incomplete. Here the sample spans 1,400,000 or so clones, approximately 98.5% being singletons. Source material: naive CD4+ T cells sorted from blood. Regarding subset: CD45RA+ positively selected. Receptors originate from a man in his thirties or forties in good health.

The rearrangement links TRBV29-1 to TRBJ2-7; TRBD1 matches at 8 bases. The CDR3 is 14 residues long. Trimming cost V 0 bases and J 5 bases; bases outside gene matches: 6. CDR1 is SQVTM and CDR2 is ANQGSEA in the germline V gene. The CDR3 sequence: CSVEDRGRFDEQYF. CDR3 coding DNA: TGCAGCGTTGAAGACAGGGGGCGTTTCGACGAGCAGTACTTC.

On this clone itself: In the same sample, other DNA sequences code for this CDR3. The genes are TRBV19 and TRBJ1-5, with D perhaps TRBD1 (5 bases). Trimming took 5 bases from V and 6 from J, leaving 11 bases between them. CDR3 length: 13 residues. Per the germline V gene, CDR1 is LNHDA and CDR2 is SQIVND (reference sequence). The CDR3 coding sequence is TGTGCCAGTAGTTTAAGGGGCGGTCAGCCCCAGCATTTT. This codes for CASSLRGGQPQHF. Together with reference TRBV19 and TRBJ1-5, the CDR3 gives the full variable domain: DGGITQSPKYLFRKEGQNVTLSCEQNLNHDAMYWYRQDPGQGLRLIYYSQIVNDFQKGDIAEGYSVSREKKESFPLTVTSAQKNPTAFYLCASSLRGGQPQHFGDGTRLSIL.

This clone was picked up one time. This chain connects TRBV21-1 to TRBJ2-7; the table's D call of TRBD1 was not tested on the DNA. TRBV21-1 represents a pseudogene. There are 17 residues in the CDR3. The CDR3 nucleotides read TGTGCCAGCAGCAGACAAATCGGGGACAGGGCCTGGTACGAGCAGTACTTC. Its translation is CASSRQIGDRAWYEQYF.

The chain couples TRBV6-5 to TRBJ1-2, with 9 bases lining up with TRBD1. V gave up 0 bases and J gave up 2 bases; unmatched junction bases: 4. The CDR3 totals 16 residues. Germline lookup yields CDR1 MNHEY and CDR2 SVGAGI. In DNA, the CDR3 is TGTGCCAGCAGTTACTCCCAACAGGGGGCGAACTATGGCTACACCTTC. Translating it yields CASSYSQQGANYGYTF.

The chain joins TRBV30 to TRBJ2-7; the match to TRBD1 covers 9 bases. This CDR3 has 15 residues. Trimming removed 2 bases from V and 5 bases from J; junction bases left unmatched: 10. CDR1 and CDR2 from the germline V gene are GTSNPN and SVGIG (reference sequence). Here the CDR3 DNA reads TGTGCCTGGAGTCGCTTTACAGGGGGCCCCAACGAGCAGTACTTC. Protein sequence: CAWSRFTGGPNEQYF.

The chain joins TRBV6-5 to TRBJ2-7; 10 nucleotides agree with TRBD1. Germline V lookup: CDR1 MNHEY, CDR2 SVGAGI. This CDR3 is built from 15 residues. V lost 2 bases, J lost 5 bases, and 6 bases stayed unmatched. DNA of the CDR3: TGTGCCAGCAGTTACACCGGGACAGGGGAAGACGAGCAGTACTTC. This gives the protein CASSYTGTGEDEQYF.

V gene TRBV18 combines with J gene TRBJ1-2; tentatively, D is TRBD1 (5 bases). In germline, CDR1 is KGHSH, CDR2 LQKENI. The V gene lost 2 bases and the J gene lost 6 bases, with 16 bases spanning the gap. CDR3 length equals 15 residues. The CDR3 DNA reads TGTGCCAGCTCACCAACGGGACCGGCTTCGGATGGCTACACCTTC. This gives the protein CASSPTGPASDGYTF.

The genes are TRBV5-5 and TRBJ2-2; TRBD2 is a possible D gene (5 bases). Between the trimmed V and J ends, which lost 4 bases and 2 bases, there was a span of 12 bases. CDR1 is SGHKS, CDR2 YYEKEE, per germline (reference sequence). The CDR3 has 15 residues. The CDR3 protein is CASSPNGLNTGELFF. DNA of the CDR3: TGTGCCAGCAGCCCAAATGGACTCAACACCGGGGAGCTGTTTTTT.

CDR3 in amino acids: CAWSVTGDGIYTF. Here the CDR3 DNA reads TGTGCCTGGAGTGTAACTGGAGACGGGATCTACACCTTC. This chain joins TRBV30 and TRBJ1-2; no firm D call. Germline V lookup: CDR1 GTSNPN, CDR2 SVGIG (reference sequence). V lost 0 bases to trimming and J lost 10 bases, with 15 bases between them. This CDR3 is built from 13 residues. The variable domain in full, with the rest retrieved from reference TRBV30 and TRBJ1-2, is SQTIHQWPATLVQPVGSPLSLECTVEGTSNPNLYWYRQAAGRGLQLLFYSVGIGQISSEVPQNLSASRPQDRQFILSSKKLLLSDSGFYLCAWSVTGDGIYTFGSGTRLTVV.

The CDR3 reads CSVEQGSGTQYF. DNA for the CDR3: TGCAGCGTTGAGCAGGGGTCGGGTACGCAGTATTTT. The chain links TRBV29-1 to TRBJ2-3; TRBD1 is a possible D gene (6 bases). Germline loops: CDR1 SQVTM, CDR2 ANQGSEA. The CDR3 totals 12 residues. Trimming took 3 bases from V and 8 from J, leaving 12 bases between them.

V gene TRBV7-8 combines with J gene TRBJ2-3; D uncertain. CDR1 is SGHVS, CDR2 FQNEAQ, per germline. The CDR3 is 17 amino acids. Trimming left V 5 bases short and J 2 bases short, with 20 bases between. The CDR3 DNA follows: TGTGCCAGCAGCCCTCACACGCTACAACGGACCACAGATACGCAGTATTTT. Protein: CASSPHTLQRTTDTQYF.

This clone has only one observation. The CDR3 spells CASSAGDRGRNTEAFF. The CDR3 bases are TGTGCCAGCAGCGCGGGGGACAGGGGACGGAACACTGAAGCTTTCTTT. This chain joins TRBV7-9 and TRBJ1-1; 10 nucleotides match TRBD1. Germline V gene lookup returns CDR1 SEHNR and CDR2 FQNEAQ (reference sequence). The V gene end was trimmed by 5 bases and the J gene end by 1 base; junction bases not matched to a gene: 7. The CDR3 has 16 amino acids.

The chain has TRBV28 and TRBJ1-2; 11 bases agree with TRBD1. The CDR3 has 16 amino acids. The germline gives CDR1 MDHEN, CDR2 SYDVKM. Trimming at V came to 6 bases and at J to 5 bases, leaving 11 bases not matched to a gene. CDR3 DNA sequence: TGTGCCAGCAGAGAATCTAGGACAGGGGGCGTTTATGGCTACACCTTC. Translation gives CASRESRTGGVYGYTF.

This clone was recorded only once. The rearrangement uses TRBV7-3 and TRBJ2-7; a possible D gene is TRBD2 (7 bases). The V gene's germline CDR1 is SGHTA and CDR2 FQGTGA. Trimming pared 5 bases from V and 5 bases from J, leaving 13 bases between. This CDR3 contains 13 residues. CDR3 amino acids: CASSAPGGHEQYF. CDR3 DNA: TGTGCCAGCAGCGCACCGGGGGGCCACGAGCAGTACTTC.

V and J are TRBV7-9 and TRBJ1-1, with 10 bases lining up with TRBD1. Trimming at V came to 3 bases and at J to 6 bases, leaving 4 bases not matched to a gene. Germline V CDR1 and CDR2: SEHNR, FQNEAQ (reference sequence). The CDR3 length is 14 residues. The CDR3 region is CASSLTGGSAEAFF. The CDR3 DNA is TGTGCCAGCAGCTTGACAGGGGGCTCAGCTGAAGCTTTCTTT.

The V gene is TRBV19, the J gene TRBJ2-1, with D possibly TRBD2 on 5 matching bases. CDR1 and CDR2 (germline): LNHDA, SQIVND (reference sequence). V lost 7 bases, J lost 4 bases, and 14 bases lay in between. CDR3 size: 14 residues. The CDR3 loop reads CASKADGVYNEQFF. The CDR3 region has the DNA TGTGCCAGTAAAGCTGACGGGGTATACAATGAGCAGTTCTTC.

The rearrangement joins TRBV5-1 to TRBJ2-5; D is unclear. The CDR3 runs 12 residues. Germline loops: CDR1 SGHRS, CDR2 YFSETQ. Trimming took off 3 bases at V and 7 bases at J, with 10 bases between the two ends. The CDR3 nucleotides are TGCGCCAGCAGCTCCCCCCGTGCGACCCAGTACTTC. Its protein product is CASSSPRATQYF.

In this sample, this clone turned up once. The gene calls are TRBV7-3 and TRBJ2-3, with D perhaps matching TRBD1 (6 bases). Trimming left V 1 base short and J 13 bases short, with 18 bases between. The V gene's germline CDR1 is SGHTA and CDR2 FQGTGA. The length of the CDR3 is 14 residues. DNA for the CDR3: TGTGCCAGCAGCTTAAGGCCAGGGGCGAGCGAGGAGTATTTT. This codes for CASSLRPGASEEYF.

The gene calls are TRBV18 and TRBJ2-7; 10 positions match TRBD1. V lost 1 base to trimming and J lost 5 bases; unmatched junction nucleotides: 11. The CDR3 runs 17 residues. Germline CDR1 and CDR2: KGHSH and LQKENI. The CDR3 is CASSPLPGQGVSNEQYF. The CDR3 DNA reads TGTGCCAGCTCACCACTGCCAGGACAGGGGGTCTCTAACGAGCAGTACTTC.

The chain is built from TRBV9 and TRBJ1-5; a possible D gene is TRBD1 (6 bases). CDR3 length: 13 amino acids. Germline loops: CDR1 SGDLS, CDR2 YYNGEE. Deletions cut 1 base from V and 4 bases from J, with 6 bases between. The CDR3 DNA reads as TGTGCCAGCAGCGTACAGGGGAATCAGCCCCAGCATTTT. Translated: CASSVQGNQPQHF.

V usage is TRBV2 and J usage is TRBJ2-6; D is possibly TRBD2 (6 bases). Germline V CDR1 and CDR2: SNHLY, FYNNEI. V lost 6 bases to trimming and J lost 4 bases, with 25 bases between them. The CDR3 covers 19 residues. The CDR3 DNA is TGTGCCAGCAGAGAGGCCCCGGTTGGAGGGAATGACGGGGCCAACGTCCTGACTTTC. Its protein product is CASREAPVGGNDGANVLTF.

The V gene is TRBV11-2, the J gene TRBJ2-3; 8 bases fit TRBD1. The V gene's germline CDR1 is SGHAT and CDR2 FQNNGV. This CDR3 region has 11 residues. J was trimmed by 13 bases and V by 5 bases; bases with no gene match: 5. Written as DNA, the CDR3 is TGTGCCAGCAGCCCCGGGACAGGAAAGTATTTT. Amino acid sequence: CASSPGTGKYF.

CDR3 DNA sequence: TGCGCCAGCAGCTTCGGCCTAAACTTCGGGACGGCCACCGGGGAGCTGTTTTTT. Protein product: CASSFGLNFGTATGELFF. J is TRBJ2-2 and V is TRBV5-1; D assignment may be TRBD1 or TRBD2 (5 bases each). The germline V gene has CDR1 SGHRS and CDR2 YFSETQ. V was shortened by 2 bases and J by 4 bases, with 21 bases between the two germline ends. The CDR3 spans 18 residues.

V and J are TRBV18 and TRBJ2-7; the D is unclear. The germline V and J ends were trimmed by 5 bases and 3 bases, with 8 bases remaining between them. CDR1 is KGHSH and CDR2 is LQKENI in the germline V gene. The CDR3 extends over 12 amino acids. This CDR3 reads CASSSMDYEQYF. The CDR3 region has the DNA TGTGCCAGCTCATCAATGGACTACGAGCAGTACTTC.

The chain has TRBV29-1 and TRBJ1-2; 10 bases match TRBD1. The CDR3 runs to 11 residues. CDR1 is SQVTM, CDR2 ANQGSEA, per germline. The CDR3 DNA reads TGCATCGTGGACAGGGGGGATGGCTACACCTTC. Amino acid sequence: CIVDRGDGYTF.

The chain uses TRBV7-2 and TRBJ1-1; D gene ambiguous. This CDR3 has 14 amino acids. Trimming removed 5 bases at V and 2 bases at J, with 12 bases between. Germline V lookup: CDR1 SGHTA, CDR2 FQGNSA. The CDR3 spells CASSLDSRNTEAFF. CDR3 bases: TGTGCCAGCAGCCTTGACTCAAGAAACACTGAAGCTTTCTTT.

The chain uses TRBV5-4 and TRBJ1-4; a weak D match, TRBD1 (5 bases). Germline CDR1 SGHNT, CDR2 YYREEE (reference sequence). The ends were cut back, 0 bases at V and 5 bases at J, with 8 bases in the middle. The CDR3 loop spans 14 amino acids. CDR3 loop: CASSLGDGNEKLFF. DNA for the CDR3: TGTGCCAGCAGCTTGGGGGACGGAAATGAAAAACTGTTTTTT. The whole variable domain, remainder taken from reference TRBV5-4 and TRBJ1-4, is ETGVTQSPTHLIKTRGQQVTLRCSSQSGHNTVSWYQQALGQGPQFIFQYYREEENGRGNFPPRFSGLQFPNYSSELNVNALELDDSALYLCASSLGDGNEKLFFGSGTQLSVL.

The chain is built from TRBV5-1 and TRBJ2-7; 10 nucleotides match TRBD2. The CDR3 extends over 16 amino acids. The junction had 5 bases not matched to a gene; V was cut back by 2 bases and J by 0 bases. Germline V gene sequence: CDR1 SGHRS, CDR2 YFSETQ. In DNA, the CDR3 is TGCGCCAGCAGCTTCGGGACTAGCGCATTCTCCTACGAGCAGTACTTC. Translated, it gives CASSFGTSAFSYEQYF.

The V call is TRBV6-1, the J call TRBJ1-5; possible D gene TRBD1, 5 bases. This CDR3 contains 14 residues. V was pared by 7 bases and J by 1 base, with 11 bases between. Germline V CDR1 and CDR2: MNHNS, SASEGT. The CDR3 bases are TGTGCCAGCATAGGGGCAAGCAGCAATCAGCCCCAGCATTTT. Amino acid sequence: CASIGASSNQPQHF.

The chain is built from TRBV21-1 and TRBJ2-7. TRBV21-1 constitutes a pseudogene. CDR3 size: 16 residues. CDR3 sequence reads: CASSKSCRKDSYEQYF. The CDR3 DNA reads as TGTGCCAGCAGCAAAAGCTGTCGGAAAGACTCCTACGAGCAGTACTTC.